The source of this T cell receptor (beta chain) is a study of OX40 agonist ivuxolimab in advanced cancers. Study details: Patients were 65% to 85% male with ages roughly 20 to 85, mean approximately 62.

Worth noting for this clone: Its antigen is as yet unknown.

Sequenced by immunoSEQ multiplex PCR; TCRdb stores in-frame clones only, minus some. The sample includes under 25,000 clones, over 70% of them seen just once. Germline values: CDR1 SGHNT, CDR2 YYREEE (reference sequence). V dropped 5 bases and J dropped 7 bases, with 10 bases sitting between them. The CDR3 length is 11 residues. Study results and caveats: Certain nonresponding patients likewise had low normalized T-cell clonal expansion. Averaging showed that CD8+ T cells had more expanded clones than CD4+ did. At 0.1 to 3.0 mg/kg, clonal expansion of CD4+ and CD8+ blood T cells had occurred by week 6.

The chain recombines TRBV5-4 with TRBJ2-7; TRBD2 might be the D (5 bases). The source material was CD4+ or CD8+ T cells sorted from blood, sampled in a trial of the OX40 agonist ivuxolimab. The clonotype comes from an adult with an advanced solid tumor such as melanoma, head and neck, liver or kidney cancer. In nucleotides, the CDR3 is TGTGCCAGCAGTGCGTCGGGGGAGCAGTACTTC. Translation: CASSASGEQYF.